The 21 T cell receptor beta chains in this list originate from one sample, sequenced in a study of preoperative IRX-2 immunotherapy in early breast cancer. Treatment: preoperative locoregional IRX-2 cytokine immunotherapy. TCRdb keeps only in-frame clones here, not all; method: immunoSEQ multiplex PCR. Of 20,000 to 30,000 clones in the sample, around 72% were seen once. The input for sequencing was lymph node tissue, taken after IRX-2 immunotherapy. The receptors here all came from a human donor with breast cancer.

The chain is built from TRBV6-8 and TRBJ2-3; D is perhaps TRBD1 (6 bases). The CDR3 length is 15 residues. Trimming took off 5 bases at V and 0 bases at J, with 12 bases between the two ends. Germline assignment: CDR1 MNHGY and CDR2 SAAAGT. The CDR3 DNA follows: TGTGCCAGCAGTCGGCCGGGACACAGCACAGATACGCAGTATTTT. Its protein product is CASSRPGHSTDTQYF.

J is TRBJ1-5 and V is TRBV14, with D unclear. V was clipped by 3 bases and J by 0 bases, with 15 bases between them. In germline, CDR1 is SGHDN, CDR2 FVKESK. CDR3 length equals 17 residues. CDR3 region: CASSHRAGQFSNQPQHF. The CDR3 region has the DNA TGTGCCAGCAGCCATCGGGCCGGGCAGTTTAGCAATCAGCCCCAGCATTTT.

This chain connects TRBV6-8 to TRBJ1-1; no clear D gene. Germline assignment: CDR1 MNHGY and CDR2 SAAAGT. Trimming removed 7 bases at V and 1 base at J, with 19 bases between. CDR3 size: 16 residues. The chain's CDR3 is CASIIQRPRGNTEAFF. The CDR3 DNA follows: TGTGCCAGCATCATCCAGCGTCCCCGGGGGAACACTGAAGCTTTCTTT.

The chain carries TRBV28 and TRBJ1-1, with D tentatively TRBD1 (6 bases). The CDR3 is 15 residues long. Germline lookup yields CDR1 MDHEN and CDR2 SYDVKM. V was shortened by 2 bases and J by 5 bases, with 15 bases between the two germline ends. In DNA, the CDR3 is TGTGCCAGCAGTTTAGGGGACACGGGAATGACTGAAGCTTTCTTT. Translation: CASSLGDTGMTEAFF.

The V and J genes are TRBV5-1 and TRBJ2-2; a weak D match, TRBD2 (6 bases). V was cut by 3 bases and J by 5 bases, with 14 bases left in between. This CDR3 is 15 amino acids long. In germline, CDR1 is SGHRS, CDR2 YFSETQ. DNA for the CDR3: TGCGCCAGCAGCTCGGAGGGAGCAAAAACCGGGGAGCTGTTTTTT. Amino acid sequence: CASSSEGAKTGELFF.

The J gene is TRBJ1-2, the V gene TRBV10-2, with no clear D. The V and J ends lost 9 bases and 6 bases respectively, with 14 bases between them. The CDR3 spans 12 residues. CDR1 is WSHSY, CDR2 SAAADI, per germline. The chain's CDR3 is CASGKTGNGYTF. DNA of the CDR3: TGCGCCAGTGGGAAGACGGGGAATGGCTACACCTTC.

The chain employs TRBV6-8 and TRBJ2-7, with TRBD1 identical over 7 bases. CDR3 size: 14 residues. Trimming at V came to 5 bases and at J to 6 bases, leaving 10 bases not matched to a gene. The germline V gene has CDR1 MNHGY and CDR2 SAAAGT. The CDR3 is CASSPVPPGGEQYF. CDR3 sequence (DNA): TGTGCCAGCAGTCCCGTTCCCCCAGGGGGCGAGCAGTACTTC.

This clone has just a few counts. The V call is TRBV11-3, the J call TRBJ1-5; a weak D match, TRBD1 (5 bases). Between the trimmed V and J ends, which lost 2 bases and 4 bases, there was a span of 9 bases. The CDR3 contains 14 residues. CDR1 is SGHNT and CDR2 is YENEEA in the germline V gene. CDR3 in amino acids: CASSLQGGNQPQHF. DNA of the CDR3: TGTGCCAGCAGCTTACAGGGAGGAAATCAGCCCCAGCATTTT. Full variable domain (rest looked up from reference TRBV11-3 and TRBJ1-5): EAGVVQSPRYKIIEKKQPVAFWCNPISGHNTLYWYLQNLGQGPELLIRYENEEAVDDSQLPKDRFSAERLKGVDSTLKIQPAELGDSAVYLCASSLQGGNQPQHFGDGTRLSIL.

This clone showed up just a few times. The chain joins TRBV29-1 to TRBJ1-1; 7 bases are a match to TRBD1. V lost 4 bases, J lost 6 bases, and 8 bases stayed unmatched. CDR3 length equals 13 residues. Germline values: CDR1 SQVTM, CDR2 ANQGSEA. CDR3 DNA sequence: TGCAGCGTTGGGGGACAGTTCCTCGCTGAAGCTTTCTTT. Encoded protein: CSVGGQFLAEAFF.

The V gene is TRBV6-8, the J gene TRBJ2-7; D is possibly TRBD1 (6 bases). CDR1 MNHGY and CDR2 SAAAGT come from the germline V gene. The CDR3 is 13 residues long. Trimming took off 4 bases at V and 5 bases at J, with 12 bases between the two ends. CDR3 sequence: CASSSQGIHEQYF. The DNA of the CDR3 is TGTGCCAGCAGTTCCCAGGGGATCCACGAGCAGTACTTC.

The chain combines TRBV5-1 with TRBJ1-4; weak D call: TRBD1 (6 bases). Germline loops: CDR1 SGHRS, CDR2 YFSETQ. V gave up 5 bases and J gave up 4 bases, with 15 bases separating them. The length of the CDR3 is 15 residues. The CDR3 spells CASRSRTDNNEKLFF. Written as DNA, the CDR3 is TGCGCCAGCAGATCAAGGACAGACAATAATGAAAAACTGTTTTTT.

The table lists this clone with a few counts. V usage is TRBV25-1 and J usage is TRBJ1-2, with D maybe TRBD1 (5 bases). The CDR3 covers 13 residues. V was pared by 3 bases and J by 5 bases, with 10 bases between. Germline assignment: CDR1 MGHDK and CDR2 SYGVNS. The CDR3 DNA reads TGTGCCAGCAGTGATCAAGGGGCGTATGGCTACACCTTC. Encoded protein: CASSDQGAYGYTF.

The chain has TRBV5-1 and TRBJ1-1; D ambiguous. Germline CDR1 and CDR2: SGHRS and YFSETQ. The length of the CDR3 is 14 residues. V lost 0 bases and J lost 0, with 6 bases in between. This CDR3 reads CASSLGQVNTEAFF. The CDR3 DNA reads as TGCGCCAGCAGCTTGGGGCAGGTGAACACTGAAGCTTTCTTT.

Only a few counts were recorded for this clone. One junction end disagrees with the germline gene, perhaps due to a read error. The chain links TRBV6-8 to TRBJ1-2; maybe TRBD1 (5 bases). CDR3 size: 13 residues. Looked up from germline, CDR1 is MNHGY and CDR2 is SAAAGT. CDR3 amino acids: CASSDSGSHGYTF. CDR3 coding DNA: TGTGCCAGCAGTGACTCAGGGAGTCATGGCTACACCTTC.

This clone showed up just once. The chain uses TRBV18 and TRBJ2-7; 14 positions agree with TRBD2. From germline, CDR1 is KGHSH and CDR2 LQKENI. V lost 1 base to trimming and J lost 6 bases; unmatched junction nucleotides: 5. CDR3 length equals 16 residues. The CDR3 DNA reads as TGTGCCAGCTCACCACGACAGGGACTAGCGGGAGCCGAGCAGTACTTC. This translates into CASSPRQGLAGAEQYF.

This clone was seen a handful of times. The genes are TRBV18 and TRBJ1-5; D not certain. In germline, CDR1 is KGHSH, CDR2 LQKENI. V was shortened by 2 bases and J by 5 bases, with 10 bases between the two germline ends. The CDR3 spans 14 residues. CDR3 loop: CASSPGKMDQPQHF. The CDR3 nucleotides are TGTGCCAGCTCACCAGGAAAGATGGATCAGCCCCAGCATTTT.

In regard to this clone: Sequence at one end of the junction differs from germline and may be a read error. The rearrangement joins TRBV11-3 to TRBJ2-3; 10 bases are a match to TRBD2. This CDR3 spans 14 amino acids. Per germline, CDR1 SGHNT and CDR2 YENEEA. This CDR3 reads CASSTNSGGSRMDF. For the CDR3, the DNA is TGTGCCAGCAGCACCAATAGCGGGGGGTCGAGGATGGATTTT.

The V call is TRBV19, the J call TRBJ1-4; D ambiguous. The V and J ends lost 4 bases and 3 bases respectively, with 12 bases between them. This CDR3 comprises 15 residues. Germline CDR1 LNHDA, CDR2 SQIVND (reference sequence). CDR3 bases: TGTGCCAGTAGTACCCGACTTGGGTCTAATGAAAAACTGTTTTTT. It encodes CASSTRLGSNEKLFF.

The chain employs TRBV11-3 and TRBJ2-3; tentatively, D is TRBD2 (6 bases). V shed 5 bases and J shed 4 bases, with 16 bases lying between them. CDR1 SGHNT and CDR2 YENEEA come from the germline V gene. This CDR3 is 15 amino acids long. For the CDR3, the DNA is TGTGCCAGCAGCCTCGAGGGAGGCGGCGCAGATACGCAGTATTTT. Translation gives CASSLEGGGADTQYF. Together with reference TRBV11-3 and TRBJ2-3, the CDR3 gives the full variable domain: EAGVVQSPRYKIIEKKQPVAFWCNPISGHNTLYWYLQNLGQGPELLIRYENEEAVDDSQLPKDRFSAERLKGVDSTLKIQPAELGDSAVYLCASSLEGGGADTQYFGPGTRLTVL.

The sample holds a few counts of this clone. The J gene is TRBJ1-4, the V gene TRBV15; D gene unclear. The CDR3 runs 14 residues. The germline CDR1 and CDR2 sequences are LNHNV and YYDKDF (reference sequence). Trimming took 2 bases from V and 4 from J, leaving 8 bases between them. The CDR3 nucleotides read TGTGCCACCAGCAGATCTATCCTTAATGAAAAACTGTTTTTT. Translated: CATSRSILNEKLFF.

The chain uses TRBV7-1 and TRBJ2-5; 12 bases line up with TRBD2. TRBV7-1 is designated an ORF whose function remains uncertain. V trimming: 4 bases; J trimming: 5 bases; junction bases outside the gene matches: 5. This CDR3 comprises 15 residues. The DNA for the CDR3 is TGTGCCAGCAGCTTGGACCTAGCGGGAGGGGAGACCCAGTACTTC. This sequence encodes CASSLDLAGGETQYF.